This T cell receptor (beta chain) was sequenced in a study of T cell changes during pregnancy in multiple sclerosis. This clone was picked up one time. The repertoire was sequenced with immunoSEQ multiplex PCR; TCRdb's copy has only in-frame clones and lacks some. Altogether around 43,000 clones are present, around 94% being singletons, with the ten largest covering roughly 0.72%. The V gene end was trimmed by 4 bases and the J gene end by 3 bases; junction bases not matched to a gene: 4. The length of the CDR3 is 16 residues. Germline V lookup: CDR1 LGHNA, CDR2 YNFKEQ. The chain uses TRBV4-2 and TRBJ2-5; TRBD2 agrees at 14 bases. The source is a female donor with multiple sclerosis, enrolled in a pregnancy study. The sample was CD4+ T cells from peripheral blood mononuclear cells, taken before pregnancy. CDR3 nucleotide sequence: TGTGCCAGCAGCCTGACTAGCGGGAGGGCCGAAGAGACCCAGTACTTC. This sequence encodes CASSLTSGRAEETQYF.